This T cell receptor beta chain was recovered during a study of OX40 agonist ivuxolimab in advanced cancers. V shed 6 bases, J shed 3 bases, and the junction held 7 bases outside the gene matches. CDR1 is SGHKS and CDR2 is YYEKEE in the germline V gene (reference sequence). The CDR3 loop spans 15 amino acids. The method was immunoSEQ multiplex PCR; TCRdb's version includes in-frame clones alone and lacks a portion of them. The data hold around 60,000 clones, with 70% to 90% observed a single time. This clone was found a few times. The sequencing here drew on CD4+ or CD8+ T cells sorted from blood, taken in a trial of the OX40 agonist ivuxolimab. The gene calls are TRBV5-5 and TRBJ1-1; 11 bases line up with TRBD1. The receptor's source is an adult with an advanced solid tumor such as melanoma, head and neck, liver or kidney cancer. CDR3 region: CASNLGQGAYTEAFF. CDR3 coding DNA: TGTGCCAGCAACCTAGGACAGGGGGCGTACACTGAAGCTTTCTTT.